The 11 T cell receptor gamma chains below all came from one sample that was sequenced in a study of gamma-delta T cells after stem cell transplantation. TCRdb applied CATT to the RT-PCR reads for clone calling. The sample shows several hundred gamma-chain clones, 2.1% of them seen only once. The specimen was gamma-delta T cells. All receptors come from a human donor. It is not recorded whose cells these are; they may come from a transplant donor.

This clone is termed medium-sized. Possible read error: a much larger clone is one base away. DNA for the CDR3: TGTGCCTTGTGGGAGGCTCGGTTCGAGATATTT. It translates to CALWEARFEIF. The chain combines TRGV9 with TRGJP1. Per the germline V gene, CDR1 is GITISATS and CDR2 is ISYDGTV (reference sequence). The CDR3 runs to 11 residues.

This clone has only a few counts. Only one base separates this from a far larger clonotype, so it likely reflects a read error. Different DNA sequences within this sample yield the same CDR3. The rearrangement joins TRGV9 to TRGJP. Germline V lookup: CDR1 GITISATS, CDR2 ISYDGTV (reference sequence). This CDR3 is 16 amino acids long. The CDR3 loop is CALWEVLELGKKIKVF. The CDR3 region has the DNA TGTGCCTTGTGGGAGGTGCTGGAGTTGGGTAAAAAAATCAAGGTATTT.

This clone was observed a handful of times. It is likely a read error: a sequence one base away is far more abundant. This rearrangement joins TRGV9 to TRGJP. Per the germline V gene, CDR1 is GITISATS and CDR2 is ISYDGTV (reference sequence). J lost 5 bases, V lost 0 bases, and 4 bases had no gene match. This CDR3 is built from 17 residues. The CDR3 reads CALWEVQEELGKKIKVF. The CDR3 DNA follows: TGTGCCTTGTGGGAGGTGCAAGAAGAGTTGGGCAAAAAAATCAAGGTATTT.

This clone was found a few times. A read error likely explains why the TCRdb protein, taken from a much larger clone, differs from this DNA's translation at residue 15; the protein shown is translated from the DNA. The chain couples TRGV9 to TRGJP. The CDR3 totals 17 residues. The germline gives CDR1 GITISATS, CDR2 ISYDGTV (reference sequence). In nucleotides, the CDR3 is TGTGCCTTGTGGGAGGTGCATTTAGAGTTGGGCAAAAAAATCAGGGTATTT. This translates into CALWEVHLELGKKIRVF.

This clone was found a few times. This likely traces to a read error, being one base from a far larger clone. Other DNA sequences in this specimen translate into the identical CDR3. The CDR3 nucleotides are TGTGCCTTGTGGGAGTCTGCGTTGGGCAAGAAAATCAAGGTATTT. It is translated as CALWESALGKKIKVF. The V gene is TRGV9, the J gene TRGJP. The CDR3 is 15 residues long. CDR1 and CDR2 from the germline V gene are GITISATS and ISYDGTV (reference sequence).

A word on this clone: One base separates it from a far larger clone, so it is likely a read error. The chain uses TRGV9 and TRGJP. The CDR3 runs 17 residues. CDR1 and CDR2 from the germline V gene are GITISATS and ISYDGTV (reference sequence). The CDR3 coding sequence is TGTGCCTTGTGGGAGGTGCATTTAGAGTCGGGCAAAAAAATCAAGGTATTT. This gives the protein CALWEVHLESGKKIKVF.

Points on this clone: The TCRdb protein comes from a much larger clone and disagrees with this DNA's translation at residue 11, likely due to a read error; the protein given here is derived from the DNA. This rearrangement joins TRGV9 to TRGJP. The V gene's germline CDR1 is GITISATS and CDR2 ISYDGTV (reference sequence). The ends lost 4 bases at V and 22 bases at J; junction bases unmatched: 19. This CDR3 region has 15 residues. DNA for the CDR3: TGTGCCTTGTGGGATCGTCAGTTGGGCAAAAGGATCAAGGTATTT. Its protein product is CALWDRQLGKRIKVF.

The table lists this clone with a few counts. A far larger clone lies a single base away; this is likely a read error. This sample includes further DNA sequences coding for the same CDR3. The CDR3 loop reads CALWEVEELGKKIKVF. The DNA of the CDR3 is TGTGCCTTATGGGAGGTAGAAGAGTTGGGCAAAAAAATCAAGGTATTT. The V gene is TRGV9, the J gene TRGJP. This CDR3 contains 16 residues. In germline, CDR1 is GITISATS, CDR2 ISYDGTV (reference sequence).

Of note for this clone: TCRdb assigns this DNA the protein of a much larger clone, which departs from its translation at residue 2; this likely reflects a read error, and the protein shown comes from translating the DNA. The CDR3 DNA follows: TGTACCTTGTGGGAGGGAGAGTTGGGCAAAAAAATCAAGGTATTT. It specifies CTLWEGELGKKIKVF. V gene TRGV9 combines with J gene TRGJP. Germline CDR1 and CDR2: GITISATS and ISYDGTV (reference sequence). CDR3 length: 15 amino acids.

Remarks on this clone: This DNA translates differently at residue 13 from the TCRdb protein, which is that of a much larger clone; a read error is likely, and the protein shown is the DNA's own translation. The chain links TRGV9 to TRGJP. CDR3 length: 15 amino acids. Germline lookup yields CDR1 GITISATS and CDR2 ISYDGTV (reference sequence). The CDR3 DNA reads TGTGCCTTGTGGGAGTCTGCGTTGGGCAAAAAAATCAGGGTATTT. It codes for CALWESALGKKIRVF.

Relative to its sample, this clone is medium-sized. This likely stems from a read error, as it lies one base from a far larger clone. This specimen includes other DNA sequences encoding the same CDR3. J is TRGJP and V is TRGV9. Germline trimming cut 0 bases from V and 7 bases from J; bases unmatched to any gene: 3. Germline-derived CDR1 and CDR2 are GITISATS and ISYDGTV (reference sequence). There are 16 residues in the CDR3. CDR3 region: CALWEVQELGKKIKVF. The CDR3 DNA reads as TGTGCCTTGTGGGAGGTGCAGGAGTTGGGCAAAAAAATCAAGGTATTT.